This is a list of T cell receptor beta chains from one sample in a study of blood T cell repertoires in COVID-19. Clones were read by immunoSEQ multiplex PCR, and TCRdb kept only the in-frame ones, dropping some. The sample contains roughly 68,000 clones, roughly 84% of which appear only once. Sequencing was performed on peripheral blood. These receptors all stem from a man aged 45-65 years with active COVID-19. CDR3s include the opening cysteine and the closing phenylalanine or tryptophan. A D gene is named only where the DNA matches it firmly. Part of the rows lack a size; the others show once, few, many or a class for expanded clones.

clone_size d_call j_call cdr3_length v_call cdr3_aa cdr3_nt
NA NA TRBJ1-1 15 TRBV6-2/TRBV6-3 CASNPGGRGGTEAFF TGTGCCAGCAACCCGGGTGGGAGGGGAGGCACTGAAGCTTTCTTT
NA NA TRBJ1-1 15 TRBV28 CASSLWSGVNTEAFF TGTGCCAGCAGTTTATGGTCAGGGGTGAACACTGAAGCTTTCTTT
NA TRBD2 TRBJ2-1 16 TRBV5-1 CASSLGGGYEYNEQFF TGCGCCAGCAGCTTAGGCGGGGGATATGAATACAATGAGCAGTTCTTC
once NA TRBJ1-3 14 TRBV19 CASTPGGSGNTIYF TGTGCCAGTACCCCGGGGGGGTCTGGAAACACCATATATTTT
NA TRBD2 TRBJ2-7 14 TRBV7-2 CASRSHGGAYEQYF TGTGCCAGCAGGTCTCACGGGGGGGCTTACGAGCAGTACTTC
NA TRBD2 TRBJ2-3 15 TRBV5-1 CASSFGSGSADTQYF TGCGCCAGCAGCTTTGGGAGCGGGAGTGCAGATACGCAGTATTTT
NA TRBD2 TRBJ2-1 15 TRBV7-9 CASSLGAGGEEVVFF TGTGCCAGCAGCTTAGGTGCGGGAGGTGAGGAAGTGGTGTTCTTC
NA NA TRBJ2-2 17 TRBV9 CASSVLGLASGTGELFF TGTGCCAGCAGCGTTCTGGGACTGGCCTCGGGCACCGGGGAGCTGTTTTTT
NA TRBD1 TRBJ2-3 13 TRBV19 CAIRDRDTDTQYF TGTGCCATTAGGGACAGGGACACAGATACGCAGTATTTT
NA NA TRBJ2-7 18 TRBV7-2 CASSLEGAGPFSSYEQYF TGTGCCAGCAGCTTAGAAGGGGCGGGGCCGTTTAGCTCCTACGAGCAGTACTTC
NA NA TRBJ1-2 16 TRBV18 CASSPGASSSPYGYTF TGTGCCAGCTCACCAGGGGCTTCCTCCTCCCCCTATGGCTACACCTTC
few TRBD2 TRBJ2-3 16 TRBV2 CASSLTSGRIMDTQYF TGTGCCAGCAGCTTGACTAGCGGAAGAATTATGGATACGCAGTATTTT
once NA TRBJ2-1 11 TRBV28 CASRGGLIGFF TGTGCCAGCAGAGGTGGGCTTATAGGGTTCTTC
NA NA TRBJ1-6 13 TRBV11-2 CASSLDSNSPLHF TGTGCCAGCAGCTTAGATTCAAATTCACCCCTCCACTTT
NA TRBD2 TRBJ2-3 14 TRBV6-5 CASSLAGSTDTQYF TGTGCCAGCTCTTTAGCGGGAAGCACAGATACGCAGTATTTT
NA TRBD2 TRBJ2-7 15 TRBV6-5 CASKTLTSGSREQYF TGTGCCAGCAAAACATTGACTAGCGGGAGTCGGGAGCAGTACTTC
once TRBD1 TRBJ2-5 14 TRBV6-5 CASSYDREWETQYF TGTGCCAGCAGTTACGACAGGGAATGGGAGACCCAGTACTTC
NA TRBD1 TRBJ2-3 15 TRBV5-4 CASSSAGTDTDTQYF TGTGCCAGCAGCTCGGCCGGGACAGACACAGATACGCAGTATTTT
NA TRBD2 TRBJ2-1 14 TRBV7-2 CASSLRRGVDEQFF TGTGCCAGCAGCTTAAGGCGGGGGGTCGATGAGCAGTTCTTC
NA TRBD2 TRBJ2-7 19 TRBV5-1 CASSLAYSSGLAFTYEQYF TGCGCCAGCAGCTTGGCGTATTCCTCCGGACTAGCGTTTACCTACGAGCAGTACTTC
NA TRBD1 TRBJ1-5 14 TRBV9 CASSIGQGNQPQHF TGTGCCAGCAGCATTGGACAGGGAAATCAGCCCCAGCATTTT
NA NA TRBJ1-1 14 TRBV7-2 CASSSGRENTEAFF TGTGCCAGCAGCAGTGGGCGGGAGAACACTGAAGCTTTCTTT
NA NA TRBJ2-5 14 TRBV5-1 CASSQIPGGETQYF TGCGCCAGCAGCCAAATACCCGGGGGAGAGACCCAGTACTTC
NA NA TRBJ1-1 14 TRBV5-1 CASSRLTTETEAFF TGCGCCAGCAGTCGACTGACGACGGAGACTGAAGCTTTCTTT
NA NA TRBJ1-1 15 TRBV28 CASSLSGQMNTEAFF TGTGCCAGCAGTTTGAGTGGACAGATGAACACTGAAGCTTTCTTT
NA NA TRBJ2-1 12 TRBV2 CASNPLSNEQFF TGTGCCAGCAATCCCCTCTCCAATGAGCAGTTCTTC
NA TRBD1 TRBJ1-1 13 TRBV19 CASRGTGSPEAFF TGTGCCAGTAGGGGGACAGGGAGTCCTGAAGCTTTCTTT
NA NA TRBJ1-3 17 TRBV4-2 CASSQDLSRATGDTIYF TGTGCCAGCAGCCAAGATCTTTCCAGGGCCACGGGGGACACCATATATTTT
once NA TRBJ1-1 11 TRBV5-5 CASSRGTEAFF TGTGCCAGCAGTCGAGGGACTGAAGCTTTCTTT
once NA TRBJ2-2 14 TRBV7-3 CASSLRGGPGELFF TGTGCCAGCAGCTTACGCGGGGGCCCCGGGGAGCTGTTTTTT
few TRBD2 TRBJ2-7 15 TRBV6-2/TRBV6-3 CASSYSGASGMGQYF TGTGCCAGCAGTTACTCCGGGGCTAGCGGCATGGGGCAGTACTTC
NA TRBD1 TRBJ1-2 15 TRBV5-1 CASSSGTGSSYGYTF TGCGCCAGCAGCTCAGGGACAGGGTCGAGCTATGGCTACACCTTC